The 5 T cell receptor beta chains below all came from one sample that was sequenced in a study of control samples from healthy donors and cancer patients (dated by TCRdb to 2020 to 2022). Libraries came from the immunoSEQ multiplex PCR assay. TCRdb's version of the immuneACCESS table is confined to in-frame rearrangements and falls short of the full clone set. An unresolved V gene accounts for under half of the shortfall where checked; the remainder is of unknown origin. The sample table holds tens of thousands of clones, of which over 75% were seen once. Around 5.7% of the sample lies in the top ten. The source material was blood. Receptor source: a woman aged 45-65 years in good health.

The gene calls are TRBV5-6 and TRBJ2-7; TRBD1 matches 8 bases. The V and J ends lost 1 base and 3 bases, in that order; junction bases with no gene match: 9. Germline CDR1 and CDR2: SGHDT and YYEEEE. CDR3 length equals 16 residues. The CDR3 sequence is CASSLRSTGGFYEQYF. The CDR3 coding sequence is TGTGCCAGCAGCTTGAGGAGCACAGGGGGTTTCTACGAGCAGTACTTC.

The CDR3 DNA sequence: TGTGCCAGCAGCTTGGGACTAGCGGGAAACACAGATACGCAGTATTTT. This gives the protein CASSLGLAGNTDTQYF. This chain connects TRBV5-5 to TRBJ2-3; TRBD2 matches at 11 bases. Germline V gene data show CDR1 as SGHKS and CDR2 as YYEKEE (reference sequence). J gave up 2 bases and V 0 bases, and 2 bases lay outside the gene matches. The CDR3 contains 16 residues. Combining the CDR3 with reference TRBV5-5 and TRBJ2-3 gives the whole variable domain DAGVTQSPTHLIKTRGQQVTLRCSPISGHKSVSWYQQVLGQGPQFIFQYYEKEERGRGNFPDRFSARQFPNYSSELNVNALLLGDSALYLCASSLGLAGNTDTQYFGPGTRLTVL.

This chain links TRBV29-1 with TRBJ2-2; 7 nucleotides align to TRBD1. V gave up 0 bases and J gave up 6 bases; unmatched junction bases: 10. CDR3 length: 16 residues. Germline-derived CDR1 and CDR2 are SQVTM and ANQGSEA. CDR3 bases: TGCAGCGTTGAAGATCCCCACAGGGGAAGGGCCGGGGAGCTGTTTTTT. Protein sequence: CSVEDPHRGRAGELFF.

The chain employs TRBV5-5 and TRBJ1-5; a possible D gene is TRBD1 (5 bases). V gave up 0 bases and J gave up 5 bases, with 12 bases separating them. Germline V lookup: CDR1 SGHKS, CDR2 YYEKEE (reference sequence). The CDR3 consists of 15 residues. Here the CDR3 DNA reads TGTGCCAGCAGCTTGGAGGGGTCTCCTTATCAGCCCCAGCATTTT. Encoded protein: CASSLEGSPYQPQHF.

Concerning this clone: This same CDR3 is encoded by further DNA sequences in the sample. For the CDR3, the DNA is TGTGCCATTAGGACAGACAATAACTATGGCTACACCTTC. This codes for CAIRTDNNYGYTF. The chain couples TRBV7-9 to TRBJ1-2, with D possibly TRBD1 on 6 matching bases. Germline V gene data show CDR1 as SEHNR and CDR2 as FQNEAQ (reference sequence). The V end lost 10 bases, the J end lost 1 base, and 13 bases lay between the germline ends. This CDR3 region has 13 residues.